This T cell receptor (beta chain) was captured by sequencing in a study of beta chain features in type 1 diabetes. Overall study findings and caveats: The study found that naive, central memory and Treg TCRB repertoires appeared more similar in patients than in healthy donors. Whether TCRB rearrangement is influenced by HLA type was left unresolved in this analysis.

Expressed TCRB transcripts were sequenced because the entire RNA isolate underwent reverse transcription. This table comes from immunoSEQ multiplex PCR, and its TCRdb copy is limited to in-frame clones, with some not included. The table shows a few hundred thousand clones, with roughly 30% occurring only once. V was clipped by 4 bases and J by 6 bases, with 15 bases between them. The CDR3 loop spans 14 amino acids. The V gene's germline CDR1 is SGHAT and CDR2 FQNNGV. Comment on this clone: The target antigen is unknown.

Only one heparinised blood draw was taken per donor, and its volume averaged around 110 mL. The sequence was collected from a man in his late teens or twenties in good health. V gene TRBV11-2 combines with J gene TRBJ2-5; D unresolved. The sample was naive CD4+ T cells from blood. This CDR3 is CASSSDPSVKTQYF. CDR3 sequence (DNA): TGTGCCAGCAGCTCAGATCCTTCGGTAAAGACCCAGTACTTC.